Each of the 29 T cell receptor beta chains below was sequenced from the same sample in a study of blood T cell repertoires in COVID-19 (dated by TCRdb to about 2020). Receptors were amplified or captured by the immunoSEQ multiplex PCR assay. What TCRdb holds here is the immuneACCESS table cut down to in-frame rearrangements. Part of the clones is not present; checked against another copy, under half of the missing clones reflect an unresolved V gene, and the others are unexplained. The sample has 90,000 to 100,000 clones on record, 70% to 90% of them singletons. The ten top clones hold 4% to 5% of the sample. Sequenced material: peripheral blood. The receptors shown here come from an older man with acute or convalescent COVID-19.

This chain joins TRBV5-1 and TRBJ1-5; 8 bases match TRBD1. The CDR3 has 15 residues. With V trimmed by 5 bases and J by 4 bases, 8 bases remained unmatched. Germline V CDR1 and CDR2: SGHRS, YFSETQ. DNA of the CDR3: TGCGCCAGCAGTCAAGGACAGGGCCGGAATCAGCCCCAGCATTTT. This translates into CASSQGQGRNQPQHF.

CDR3 region: CASSWTGGRGYTF. CDR3 in DNA: TGTGCCAGCAGTTGGACAGGGGGACGTGGCTACACCTTC. The rearrangement links TRBV6-2 or TRBV6-3 to TRBJ1-2; 10 bases align to TRBD1. The CDR3 runs to 13 residues. V shed 4 bases and J 7 bases; nucleotides not matched to a gene: 3. Looked up from germline, CDR1 is MNHEY and CDR2 is SVGEGT.

The chain recombines TRBV5-4 with TRBJ2-5, with D perhaps matching TRBD1 (5 bases). Germline values: CDR1 SGHNT, CDR2 YYREEE (reference sequence). The CDR3 contains 15 residues. V lost 1 base, J lost 1 base, and 11 bases lay in between. CDR3 protein: CASSLPRQGQETQYF. CDR3 DNA: TGTGCCAGCAGCTTGCCCCGGCAGGGCCAAGAGACCCAGTACTTC.

The chain links TRBV10-3 to TRBJ2-2, with TRBD2 matching 9 bases. The CDR3 runs to 14 residues. Germline-derived CDR1 and CDR2 are ENHRY and SYGVKD. The V and J ends lost 6 bases and 4 bases, in that order; junction bases with no gene match: 3. This CDR3 is CAIRTSGATGELFF. CDR3 DNA: TGTGCCATCAGGACTAGCGGAGCCACCGGGGAGCTGTTTTTT.

The gene calls are TRBV5-5 and TRBJ1-2; D call uncertain. The CDR3 runs 17 residues. With 0 bases removed from V and 1 base from J, the gap between germline ends came to 16 bases. Germline assignment: CDR1 SGHKS and CDR2 YYEKEE (reference sequence). The CDR3 DNA is TGTGCCAGCAGCTTGGGATGGGCATTAGTCAATAACTATGGCTACACCTTC. Its protein product is CASSLGWALVNNYGYTF.

This chain links TRBV6-1 with TRBJ2-1, with 9 nucleotides matching TRBD1. The CDR3 is 16 amino acids. Germline CDR1 and CDR2: MNHNS and SASEGT. V shed 3 bases, J shed 8 bases, and the junction held 11 bases outside the gene matches. The CDR3 DNA reads TGTGCCAGCAGTGACGCCCCGGGACAGGGTTTCGATGAGCAGTTCTTC. It codes for CASSDAPGQGFDEQFF.

The CDR3 spells CASSTGSNYGYTF. The CDR3 nucleotides read TGCGCCAGCAGCACAGGGAGCAACTATGGCTACACCTTC. The V gene is TRBV4-1, the J gene TRBJ1-2; possibly TRBD1 for D (6 bases). The CDR3 runs 13 residues. Germline CDR1 reads MGHRA; CDR2 reads YSYEKL. V was cut by 5 bases and J by 2 bases, with 9 bases left in between.

This sequence joins TRBV2 and TRBJ2-3; a possible D gene is TRBD1 (6 bases). Germline loops: CDR1 SNHLY, CDR2 FYNNEI. Trimming removed 5 bases from V and 3 bases from J, with 15 bases in between. The CDR3 sequence is 15 residues long. The CDR3 reads CASSSSGVGTDTQYF. CDR3 DNA: TGTGCCAGCAGTTCGTCAGGGGTGGGGACAGATACGCAGTATTTT.

The genes are TRBV5-4 and TRBJ2-1, with D maybe TRBD2 (5 bases). This CDR3 comprises 15 residues. Trimming removed 4 bases from V and 3 bases from J, with 14 bases in between. The germline CDR1 and CDR2 sequences are SGHNT and YYREEE (reference sequence). The CDR3 nucleotides read TGTGCCAGCAGCCTAGACTACCCGCGCTACAATGAGCAGTTCTTC. Encoded protein: CASSLDYPRYNEQFF.

The chain carries TRBV27 and TRBJ1-6, with TRBD1 identical over 7 bases. With V trimmed by 4 bases and J by 6 bases, 0 bases remained unmatched. There are 13 residues in the CDR3. From germline, CDR1 is MNHEY and CDR2 SMNVEV (reference sequence). The CDR3 loop is CASSYRGNSPLHF. The CDR3 DNA follows: TGTGCCAGCAGTTACAGGGGTAATTCACCCCTCCACTTT.

Here the CDR3 DNA reads TGTGCTAGTGGTTTGGTAATAGGACAGGGGTTGAACACTGAAGCTTTCTTT. Protein: CASGLVIGQGLNTEAFF. The rearrangement uses TRBV12-5 and TRBJ1-1; TRBD1 matches at 9 bases. This CDR3 comprises 17 residues. Germline CDR1 LGHNT, CDR2 FRNRAP. The trim removed 0 bases at V and 0 bases at J, leaving 5 bases unmatched.

V is TRBV19 and J is TRBJ2-5, with 7 bases aligning to TRBD1. The germline V gene encodes CDR1 LNHDA and CDR2 SQIVND (reference sequence). Trimming removed 7 bases from V and 5 bases from J; junction bases left unmatched: 13. The CDR3 spans 15 residues. Here the CDR3 DNA reads TGTGCCAGTACCGACAAGGGACAGCCTTGGGAGACCCAGTACTTC. Its translation is CASTDKGQPWETQYF.

The chain employs TRBV7-3 and TRBJ2-1, with TRBD1 identical over 9 bases. CDR3 size: 17 residues. V was pared by 4 bases and J by 6 bases, with 13 bases of the junction left unmatched. Germline assignment: CDR1 SGHTA and CDR2 FQGTGA. As DNA, the CDR3 is TGTGCCAGCAGCTCCAGTCTTACCGGGACAGGGTCCAATGAGCAGTTCTTC. The encoded protein is CASSSSLTGTGSNEQFF. Filled out from reference TRBV7-3 and TRBJ2-1, the complete variable domain reads GAGVSQTPSNKVTEKGKYVELRCDPISGHTALYWYRQSLGQGPEFLIYFQGTGAADDSGLPNDRFFAVRPEGSVSTLKIQRTERGDSAVYLCASSSSLTGTGSNEQFFGPGTRLTVL.

This chain links TRBV5-6 with TRBJ2-5; TRBD2 agrees at 14 bases. J lost 5 bases, V lost 1 base, and 4 bases had no gene match. Germline loops: CDR1 SGHDT, CDR2 YYEEEE. This CDR3 is 16 amino acids long. The CDR3 coding sequence is TGTGCCAGCAGCTTGCTGACTAGCGGGGGGGCGGAGACCCAGTACTTC. This encodes CASSLLTSGGAETQYF.

The chain is built from TRBV6-5 and TRBJ1-4, with unresolved D. V was pared by 6 bases and J by 4 bases, with 12 bases between. Germline CDR1 MNHEY, CDR2 SVGAGI. The CDR3 totals 14 residues. As DNA, the CDR3 is TGTGCCAGCAGCTCGGGGTACGATAATGAAAAACTGTTTTTT. It specifies CASSSGYDNEKLFF.

The chain has TRBV2 and TRBJ2-7, with 13 bases matching TRBD2. Germline V gene lookup returns CDR1 SNHLY and CDR2 FYNNEI. After removal of 6 bases from V and 1 base from J, the junction contained 3 bases not matched to a gene. This CDR3 spans 15 amino acids. The CDR3, as DNA: TGTGCCAGCAGGGGGGGACTAGCGGGGTCCTACGAGCAGTACTTC. Translated: CASRGGLAGSYEQYF.

This clone has a single count. The V call is TRBV10-3, the J call TRBJ1-6, with D perhaps matching TRBD1 (5 bases). CDR3 length: 15 amino acids. The germline V and J ends were trimmed by 0 bases and 6 bases, with 9 bases remaining between them. Per germline, CDR1 ENHRY and CDR2 SYGVKD. The CDR3 DNA is TGTGCCATCAGTGAGTCAAGACAGCCTAATTCACCCCTCCACTTT. Its translation is CAISESRQPNSPLHF.

This clone has only one observation. The chain joins TRBV7-9 to TRBJ1-3; D perhaps matches TRBD1 (5 bases). The germline V gene encodes CDR1 SEHNR and CDR2 FQNEAQ (reference sequence). Trimming shortened V by 7 bases and J by 2 bases, and 12 bases separated the two germline ends. The CDR3 is made up of 14 amino acids. Written as DNA, the CDR3 is TGTGCCAGCACCCTGGGGGGGGCTGGAAACACCATATATTTT. Protein sequence: CASTLGGAGNTIYF.

The rearrangement joins TRBV5-1 to TRBJ1-4; TRBD1 matches at 8 bases. V dropped 4 bases and J dropped 11; count of bases not matched to a gene: 13. This CDR3 contains 15 residues. Germline CDR1 is SGHRS and CDR2 is YFSETQ. In DNA form, the CDR3 reads TGCGCCAGCAGCCCCGACAGGGGCGAAGGAGGGAAACTGTTTTTT. Its translation is CASSPDRGEGGKLFF. Using reference TRBV5-1 and TRBJ1-4 for the parts outside the CDR3, the full variable domain is KAGVTQTPRYLIKTRGQQVTLSCSPISGHRSVSWYQQTPGQGLQFLFEYFSETQRNKGNFPGRFSGRQFSNSRSEMNVSTLELGDSALYLCASSPDRGEGGKLFFGSGTQLSVL.

The chain combines TRBV10-3 with TRBJ1-3, with TRBD1 as a possible D gene (6 bases). This CDR3 has 13 amino acids. Germline CDR1 and CDR2: ENHRY and SYGVKD. Deletions cut 7 bases from V and 4 bases from J, with 11 bases between. The CDR3 DNA is TGTGCCATCAACAGGGACGCAGGAAACACCATATATTTT. It translates to CAINRDAGNTIYF.

The chain joins TRBV10-3 to TRBJ1-1, with D perhaps TRBD1 (5 bases). CDR1 is ENHRY, CDR2 SYGVKD, per germline. V lost 1 base and J lost 0, with 12 bases in between. The CDR3 consists of 16 residues. The CDR3, as DNA: TGTGCCATCAGTGAGTGGGGCGGCTCGGTGAACACTGAAGCTTTCTTT. It specifies CAISEWGGSVNTEAFF.

CDR3 DNA: TGCGCCAACCTACTAGCGGGGGGGCCCAGCGAGCAGTACGTC. Translated, it gives CANLLAGGPSEQYV. The chain carries TRBV23-1 and TRBJ2-7; 13 bases are shared with TRBD2. TRBV23-1 is an open reading frame, and its role is uncertain. V shed 10 bases, J shed 6 bases, and the junction held 9 bases outside the gene matches. This CDR3 region has 14 residues.

This chain links TRBV24-1 with TRBJ2-1; 10 bases fit TRBD1. The CDR3 contains 16 residues. Germline CDR1 and CDR2: KGHDR and SFDVKD. J gave up 4 bases and V 4 bases, and 6 bases lay outside the gene matches. CDR3 in amino acids: CATSDSGQGVYNEQFF. The CDR3 DNA follows: TGTGCCACCAGTGACTCCGGACAGGGGGTTTACAATGAGCAGTTCTTC.

CDR3 nucleotides: TGTGCCAGCAAACTCGTGCGGGCCCGCACAGATACGCAGTATTTT. Amino acid sequence: CASKLVRARTDTQYF. This chain links TRBV2 with TRBJ2-3, with D possibly TRBD2 on 5 matching bases. This CDR3 comprises 15 residues. CDR1 and CDR2 (germline): SNHLY, FYNNEI. The germline V and J ends were trimmed by 7 bases and 1 base, with 15 bases remaining between them.

The V and J genes are TRBV19 and TRBJ2-5; D is unclear. Trimming stripped 1 base from V and 1 base from J, with 13 bases between. CDR1 and CDR2 from the germline V gene are LNHDA and SQIVND (reference sequence). This CDR3 is built from 16 residues. The CDR3 region is CASSIGSSPLQETQYF. For the CDR3, the DNA is TGTGCCAGTAGTATAGGAAGTAGCCCCCTCCAAGAGACCCAGTACTTC.

The V and J genes are TRBV19 and TRBJ2-7; tentative D call: TRBD1 (6 bases). CDR1 LNHDA and CDR2 SQIVND come from the germline V gene (reference sequence). The CDR3 sequence is 14 residues long. The ends were cut back, 3 bases at V and 3 bases at J, with 12 bases in the middle. The CDR3 DNA reads TGTGCCAGTAGTATGAACCTGGACAGCTACGAGCAGTACTTC. Translation gives CASSMNLDSYEQYF. The full variable domain, its missing parts supplied by reference TRBV19 and TRBJ2-7, is DGGITQSPKYLFRKEGQNVTLSCEQNLNHDAMYWYRQDPGQGLRLIYYSQIVNDFQKGDIAEGYSVSREKKESFPLTVTSAQKNPTAFYLCASSMNLDSYEQYFGPGTRLTVT.

V and J are TRBV19 and TRBJ1-5; 7 bases match TRBD1. V trimming: 5 bases; J trimming: 0 bases; junction bases outside the gene matches: 7. The length of the CDR3 is 16 residues. Germline lookup yields CDR1 LNHDA and CDR2 SQIVND (reference sequence). This CDR3 reads CASSAGDRDSNQPQHF. The DNA for the CDR3 is TGTGCCAGTAGTGCAGGGGACAGAGATAGCAATCAGCCCCAGCATTTT.

The chain links TRBV9 to TRBJ2-2; TRBD2 matches 12 bases. From germline, CDR1 is SGDLS and CDR2 YYNGEE. CDR3 length equals 21 residues. Trimming removed 1 base from V and 0 bases from J; junction bases left unmatched: 13. CDR3 protein: CASSVLQVLASGGANTGELFF. The DNA for the CDR3 is TGTGCCAGCAGCGTACTCCAGGTCCTGGCTAGCGGGGGGGCGAACACCGGGGAGCTGTTTTTT.

The chain combines TRBV4-1 with TRBJ1-3; 9 nucleotides align to TRBD1. V trimming: 1 base; J trimming: 0 bases; junction bases outside the gene matches: 13. The CDR3 sequence is 20 residues long. In germline, CDR1 is MGHRA, CDR2 YSYEKL. The CDR3 DNA reads TGCGCCAGCAGCCAAGCGGCCGGGACAGGGATACTTGTCTCTGGAAACACCATATATTTT. Translation: CASSQAAGTGILVSGNTIYF.